The source of this T cell receptor beta chain is a study of blood T cell repertoires in COVID-19 (dated by TCRdb to the early 2020s). About the full investigation: Samples from collaborators originated in the United States, Italy and Spain and spanned both the acute and convalescent phases of COVID-19. The material from the prospective study consisted of cDNA or gDNA derived from T cells, B-cell-depleted T cells, or PBMCs. Where available, HLA class I and class II types were obtained from metadata supplied by the sample provider rather than from assay-based typing. A de-identified subject ID, COVID-19 status, age in years and sex were almost always included in the sample metadata. The repertoires were released in a freely available public database meant as a resource for research on the immune response to SARS-CoV-2. The dataset comprised deeply sampled blood TCRbeta repertoires from subjects exposed to, actively infected with, or recovered from COVID-19. Samples were obtained from the ongoing ImmuneRACE study (first 160 participants) and from 1,254 subjects provided by 6 global collaborators.

The immunoSEQ Assay, a bias-controlled multiplex PCR, was used to amplify TCRbeta CDR3 regions from genomic DNA. The authors' pipeline ran thus. Nucleated cell counts per sample were estimated from amplification of reference gene primers within the assay. To quantify the absolute abundance of each unique TCRbeta CDR3 rearrangement, sequence reads were collapsed and filtered. For each sample, productive Simpson clonality was calculated as the square root of Simpson's diversity index over productive rearrangements. TCRdb provides this immuneACCESS table in a form limited to in-frame rearrangements. Some clones are lacking; in checked studies, under half of them reflect an unresolved V gene, and why the rest are absent is not known. V and J calls and clone size come straight from that table; D and trimming were deduced from the DNA. A total of some 130,000 clones appear in this sample, roughly 80% of them only once. The ten largest clones capture over 5% of the sample.

This clone was counted between two and nine times. The clone's antigen remains unknown. Nothing much larger sits one base from this clone, and base qualities are not available. Overall study outcomes, separate from this receptor: The amount of clinical and demographic metadata varied by source and participant and was provided uncurated.

Participants in the prospective study were enrolled through a virtual design, were aged about 18 to 89 years, and lived in 24 United States geographic areas. In the prospective study, cohorts were assigned on the basis of participant-reported clinical history obtained from a screening survey and a study questionnaire. ImmuneRACE Cohort 3 recovered participants were defined by two consecutive negative NP/OP PCR tests, healthcare professional clearance, or symptom resolution. Mobile phlebotomists in the prospective study collected whole blood, serum and a nasopharyngeal or oropharyngeal swab from every participant. Prospective study participants could optionally give additional blood draws and questionnaires over a roughly two-month period. Prospective study blood samples were shipped either frozen or at room temperature before DNA extraction. The CDR3 covers 13 residues, taking in both the cysteine and the phenylalanine. The sequence is cut down to CDR3 DNA, 39 bases in frame from base 1. Here V drops 4 bases and J drops 9 bases, and the junction holds 3 bases not matched to any gene. As encoded in the germline V gene, CDR1 is SGHRS while CDR2 is YFSETQ.

This clonotype originated in a woman aged 50 to 60 who had recovered from COVID-19. The rearrangement combines TRBV5-1 with TRBJ2-5; 13 central bases correspond to TRBD2. The specimen sequenced was PBMCs or T cells enriched from blood (not recorded which). The DNA is as follows: TGCGCCAGCAGCGCGACTAGCGGGGGGTCCCAGTACTTC. This yields the protein CASSATSGGSQYF. With the portions outside the CDR3 filled from the reference TRBV5-1 and TRBJ2-5 genes, the complete variable region becomes KAGVTQTPRYLIKTRGQQVTLSCSPISGHRSVSWYQQTPGQGLQFLFEYFSETQRNKGNFPGRFSGRQFSNSRSEMNVSTLELGDSALYLCASSATSGGSQYFGPGTRLLVL.